This T cell receptor beta chain was captured by sequencing in a study of blood T cell repertoires in COVID-19. In the study overall: The study drew acute and convalescent COVID-19 samples from the United States, Italy and Spain. Sources were T cells, B-cell-depleted T cells, or PBMCs; the material itself was cDNA or gDNA.

Original analysis: Amplification of reference gene primers was used by the study to estimate nucleated cell counts. Assay: immunoSEQ multiplex PCR; the TCRdb copy retains only in-frame clones and omits some. The V and J calls and clone size are taken from that table; D and trimming were inferred from the DNA. The sample holds over 200,000 clones, over 75% seen once. The CDR3 has 15 amino acids. Trimming stripped 3 bases from V and 7 bases from J, with 20 bases between. The V gene's germline CDR1 is SGHRS and CDR2 YFSETQ. The chain has TRBV5-1 and TRBJ2-7, with D tentatively TRBD2 (5 bases). The sequence came from a woman aged 50 to 60 with acute or convalescent COVID-19. Source material: peripheral blood. This chain's CDR3 is CASSSLLGASYEQYF. The CDR3 nucleotides are TGCGCCAGCAGCTCCCTTTTGGGAGCAAGTTATGAGCAGTACTTC. Looking up the rest from reference TRBV5-1 and TRBJ2-7 gives the full variable domain: KAGVTQTPRYLIKTRGQQVTLSCSPISGHRSVSWYQQTPGQGLQFLFEYFSETQRNKGNFPGRFSGRQFSNSRSEMNVSTLELGDSALYLCASSSLLGASYEQYFGPGTRLTVT.